Below, 27 T cell receptor beta chains from the same sample are listed, as sequenced in a study of molecular identifiers for immune sequencing clone quantification. A single record per CDR3 protein comes from TCRdb applying MiXCR to the PCR reads. The table lists over 85,000 distinct CDR3 sequences, around a quarter of them singletons. Sequenced material: naive CD8+ T cells from blood, with Jurkat cell RNA spiked in. The sample's subset: FACS-sorted CD8+CD4-CCR7+CD45RA+ naive T cells. These receptor sequences come from a human donor in good health. Some libraries in this study had Jurkat cell RNA spiked in.

With regard to this clonotype: Just one base apart from a much larger clone, this may be a read error. The chain joins TRBV28 to TRBJ2-3; D is unresolved. The ends were cut back, 2 bases at V and 0 bases at J, with 9 bases in the middle. This CDR3 region has 15 residues. Per germline, CDR1 MDHEN and CDR2 SYDVKM. The CDR3 DNA sequence: TGTGCCAGCAGTTTAAACGCGTTCAGCACAGATACGCAGTATTTT. Amino acids: CASSLNAFSTDTQYF. The variable domain in full, with the rest retrieved from reference TRBV28 and TRBJ2-3, is DVKVTQSSRYLVKRTGEKVFLECVQDMDHENMFWYRQDPGLGLRLIYFSYDVKMKEKGDIPEGYSVSREKKERFSLILESASTNQTSMYLCASSLNAFSTDTQYFGPGTRLTVL.

This clonotype showed up many times. V and J are TRBV6-5 and TRBJ2-7; D may be TRBD1 (6 bases). The length of the CDR3 is 15 residues. Germline V gives CDR1 MNHEY, CDR2 SVGAGI. Trimming cost V 5 bases and J 2 bases, with 16 bases left between them. The CDR3 nucleotides are TGTGCCAGCAGTCGGGACACGAACACCGCCTACGAGCAGTACTTC. It encodes CASSRDTNTAYEQYF.

This clonotype came up many times. The rearrangement links TRBV11-2 to TRBJ2-7; D tentatively fits TRBD1 or TRBD2 (5 bases each). This CDR3 region has 14 residues. V gave up 3 bases and J gave up 4 bases, with 13 bases separating them. Per the germline V gene, CDR1 is SGHAT and CDR2 is FQNNGV. The CDR3 is CASSLGPLPYEQYF. CDR3 DNA: TGTGCCAGCAGCTTGGGACCGCTCCCGTACGAGCAGTACTTC.

This clonotype was picked up a small number of times. The chain joins TRBV5-5 to TRBJ1-2; the D is unclear. This CDR3 contains 14 residues. From germline, CDR1 is SGHKS and CDR2 YYEKEE (reference sequence). The V gene lost 1 base and the J gene lost 2 bases, with 9 bases spanning the gap. The CDR3, as DNA: TGTGCCAGCAGCTTGTCAGAGTCAAACTATGGCTACACCTTC. Amino acid sequence: CASSLSESNYGYTF. The whole variable domain, filled in from reference TRBV5-5 and TRBJ1-2, reads DAGVTQSPTHLIKTRGQQVTLRCSPISGHKSVSWYQQVLGQGPQFIFQYYEKEERGRGNFPDRFSARQFPNYSSELNVNALLLGDSALYLCASSLSESNYGYTFGSGTRLTVV.

V and J are TRBV4-3 and TRBJ2-5; tentatively, D is TRBD2 (6 bases). Germline V CDR1 and CDR2: LGHNA, YSLEER. The CDR3 totals 14 residues. Trimming cost V 4 bases and J 7 bases, with 16 bases left between them. The CDR3, as DNA: TGCGCCAGCAGCCCTAGCTATCCCGGGGGGACCCAGTACTTC. Translating gives CASSPSYPGGTQYF.

The V gene is TRBV7-2, the J gene TRBJ2-7, with 11 positions matching TRBD2. V gave up 5 bases and J gave up 7 bases; unmatched junction bases: 16. CDR1 is SGHTA, CDR2 FQGNSA, per germline. This CDR3 region has 17 residues. CDR3 nucleotide sequence: TGTGCCAGCAGCCGGGACAGGACTATAGCGGGAGGGGGAGAGCAGTACTTC. Its translation: CASSRDRTIAGGGEQYF.

This clonotype was observed many times. The chain uses TRBV5-1 and TRBJ1-2; tentative D call: TRBD1 (5 bases). Between the trimmed V and J ends, which lost 0 bases and 8 bases, there was a span of 11 bases. The CDR3 is made up of 13 amino acids. Germline V CDR1 and CDR2: SGHRS, YFSETQ. CDR3 protein: CASSLDGGSGYTF. Here the CDR3 DNA reads TGCGCCAGCAGCTTGGATGGGGGAAGCGGCTACACCTTC.

To note about this clonotype: A much larger clone lies one base from this, so it may be a read error. J is TRBJ2-3 and V is TRBV7-9; D is unresolved. From germline, CDR1 is SEHNR and CDR2 FQNEAQ (reference sequence). Trimming stripped 7 bases from V and 3 bases from J, with 11 bases between. The CDR3 has 13 amino acids. Here the CDR3 reads CASNATRTDTQYF. Here the CDR3 DNA reads TGTGCCAGCAACGCCACACGGACAGATACGCAGTATTTT.

This clonotype was seen many times. The V call is TRBV7-9, the J call TRBJ2-7, with D uncertain. The V end was cut by 0 bases, the J end by 7 bases, with 7 bases between. CDR3 length: 12 residues. Germline loops: CDR1 SEHNR, CDR2 FQNEAQ (reference sequence). The chain's CDR3 is CASSLAAWEQYF. The DNA of the CDR3 is TGTGCCAGCAGCTTAGCGGCGTGGGAGCAGTACTTC.

The table lists this clonotype with a few counts. The CDR3 region is CASSYTSSQETQYF. The CDR3, as DNA: TGTGCCAGCAGTTATACTAGCAGTCAAGAGACCCAGTACTTC. The rearrangement links TRBV7-9 to TRBJ2-5, with D possibly TRBD2 on 6 matching bases. Germline V gene lookup returns CDR1 SEHNR and CDR2 FQNEAQ (reference sequence). Between the trimmed V and J ends, which lost 6 bases and 2 bases, there was a span of 13 bases. The CDR3 extends over 14 amino acids. Drawing the rest from reference TRBV7-9 and TRBJ2-5, the complete variable domain is DTGVSQNPRHKITKRGQNVTFRCDPISEHNRLYWYRQTLGQGPEFLTYFQNEAQLEKSRLLSDRFSAERPKGSFSTLEIQRTEQGDSAMYLCASSYTSSQETQYFGPGTRLLVL.

The chain links TRBV6-5 to TRBJ1-5; 8 bases are shared with TRBD1. The V gene's germline CDR1 is MNHEY and CDR2 SVGAGI. The CDR3 has 14 residues. The J segment lost 9 bases and the V segment lost 2 bases, leaving 6 bases of the junction unmatched. The CDR3 spells CASSYGQGYRPQHF. CDR3 nucleotides: TGTGCCAGCAGTTACGGACAGGGTTATCGGCCCCAGCATTTT.

Ten or more counts support this clonotype. CDR3 DNA sequence: TGCGCCAGCAGCTCGGACAGGTCGAACTACGAGCAGTACTTC. Protein sequence: CASSSDRSNYEQYF. The chain joins TRBV5-1 to TRBJ2-7; 7 bases are shared with TRBD1. CDR1 SGHRS and CDR2 YFSETQ come from the germline V gene. V shed 3 bases, J shed 3 bases, and the junction held 6 bases outside the gene matches. This CDR3 spans 14 amino acids. The whole variable domain, remainder taken from reference TRBV5-1 and TRBJ2-7, is KAGVTQTPRYLIKTRGQQVTLSCSPISGHRSVSWYQQTPGQGLQFLFEYFSETQRNKGNFPGRFSGRQFSNSRSEMNVSTLELGDSALYLCASSSDRSNYEQYFGPGTRLTVT.

With regard to this clonotype: A much more abundant neighbour one base away suggests this may be a read error. This chain joins TRBV7-6 and TRBJ2-3; possible D gene TRBD2, 5 bases. The CDR3 is 16 residues long. Germline V gene sequence: CDR1 SGHVS, CDR2 FNYEAQ. V lost 4 bases and J 0 bases, leaving 14 bases between the germline ends. CDR3 in amino acids: CASSYRSGISTDTQYF. The CDR3 nucleotides are TGTGCCAGCAGCTATAGATCCGGGATTAGCACAGATACGCAGTATTTT.

This clonotype appeared many times. This sequence joins TRBV30 and TRBJ1-5; 8 positions agree with TRBD1. Germline V lookup: CDR1 GTSNPN, CDR2 SVGIG (reference sequence). V gave up 1 base and J gave up 7 bases; unmatched junction bases: 6. There are 14 residues in the CDR3. The CDR3 sequence: CAWSGGQGGQPQHF. CDR3 DNA sequence: TGTGCCTGGAGTGGAGGACAGGGTGGGCAGCCCCAGCATTTT.

Regarding this clonotype: One end of the junction varies from germline; a read error may be responsible. The genes are TRBV6-5 and TRBJ2-7; D gene unclear. The CDR3 is 13 residues long. The germline CDR1 and CDR2 sequences are MNHEY and SVGAGI. CDR3 in DNA: TGTGCCAGCAGTTACGGGGTCTCCTACGAGCGGTACTTC. This codes for CASSYGVSYERYF.

In this sample, this clonotype turned up a few times. A much larger clone lies one base from this, so it may be a read error. This chain uses TRBV7-6 with TRBJ2-3, with 7 bases that match TRBD1. The CDR3 is made up of 17 amino acids. Losses at the gene ends were 2 bases for V and 2 bases for J; bases not matched to a gene: 10. Per germline, CDR1 SGHVS and CDR2 FNYEAQ. In nucleotides, the CDR3 is TGTGCCAGCAGCTTATACGGGACAGAGGCACTCACAGATACGCAGTATTTT. Encoded protein: CASSLYGTEALTDTQYF.

This clonotype came up a few times. The CDR3 bases are TGTGCCAGTAGTAGCGACATCGATTGGCAGTTGAACACTGAAGCTTTCTTT. Translation: CASSSDIDWQLNTEAFF. V and J are TRBV19 and TRBJ1-1; no reliable D call. There are 17 residues in the CDR3. Trimming took 4 bases from V and 0 from J, leaving 18 bases between them. CDR1 is LNHDA, CDR2 SQIVND, per germline (reference sequence). The complete variable domain, with remaining parts taken from reference TRBV19 and TRBJ1-1, reads DGGITQSPKYLFRKEGQNVTLSCEQNLNHDAMYWYRQDPGQGLRLIYYSQIVNDFQKGDIAEGYSVSREKKESFPLTVTSAQKNPTAFYLCASSSDIDWQLNTEAFFGQGTRLTVV.

Ten or more counts support this clonotype. This chain connects TRBV5-8 to TRBJ2-7; D might be TRBD1 (5 bases). V shed 0 bases and J shed 6 bases, with 10 bases lying between them. CDR1 SGHTS and CDR2 YDEGEE come from the germline V gene. The CDR3 consists of 13 residues. The CDR3 nucleotides are TGTGCCAGCAGCTTGGAAACAGGTATCGAGCAGTACTTC. This translates into CASSLETGIEQYF. Variable domain in full (rest from reference TRBV5-8 and TRBJ2-7): EAGVTQSPTHLIKTRGQQATLRCSPISGHTSVYWYQQALGLGLQFLLWYDEGEERNRGNFPPRFSGRQFPNYSSELNVNALELEDSALYLCASSLETGIEQYFGPGTRLTVT.

This clonotype has more than one count but fewer than ten. The chain has TRBV12-3 or TRBV12-4 and TRBJ2-7; 7 bases map to TRBD1. There are 13 residues in the CDR3. V trimming: 5 bases; J trimming: 7 bases; junction bases outside the gene matches: 8. CDR3 loop: CASSPEGAWEQYF. CDR3 coding DNA: TGTGCCAGCAGTCCAGAGGGGGCTTGGGAGCAGTACTTC.

The chain links TRBV5-4 to TRBJ2-7, with D tentatively TRBD2 (6 bases). This CDR3 is 15 amino acids long. CDR1 is SGHNT, CDR2 YYREEE, per germline (reference sequence). V lost 6 bases to trimming and J lost 2 bases, with 18 bases between them. The CDR3 region is CASKLAGRQTYEQYF. The CDR3 DNA is TGTGCCAGCAAACTGGCCGGGAGACAAACCTACGAGCAGTACTTC.

Remarks on this clonotype: One junction end disagrees with the germline gene, perhaps due to a read error. The CDR3 nucleotides are TGTGCCAACAGTTTAGGTGATCGGTACGAGCAGTACTTC. Its protein product is CANSLGDRYEQYF. The genes are TRBV27 and TRBJ2-7; D is unresolved. The V gene's germline CDR1 is MNHEY and CDR2 SMNVEV (reference sequence). This CDR3 is built from 13 residues.

The chain links TRBV6-2 or TRBV6-3 to TRBJ2-7; 9 bases fit TRBD2. The CDR3 is 20 amino acids. The germline V gene has CDR1 MNHEY and CDR2 SVGEGT. Trimming cost V 0 bases and J 1 base; bases outside gene matches: 16. The CDR3 region has the DNA TGTGCCAGCAGTTACTCGTTGGCCTTAGCGGGGGCTACTTCATCCTACGAGCAGTACTTC. This gives the protein CASSYSLALAGATSSYEQYF.

This clonotype was detected many times. The chain couples TRBV12-3 or TRBV12-4 to TRBJ2-7; perhaps D is TRBD1 or TRBD2 (5 bases each). The CDR3 has 14 residues. V lost 5 bases and J lost 4, with 15 bases in between. The CDR3 protein is CASSPGPGSYEQYF. The CDR3 DNA reads TGTGCCAGCAGTCCAGGGCCGGGGAGTTACGAGCAGTACTTC.

About this clonotype: The junction and the germline gene differ at one end; a read error may be behind it. For the CDR3, the DNA is TGTGGCAGCAGTGGGGACAATGAGCAGTTCTTC. Protein sequence: CGSSGDNEQFF. The chain combines TRBV25-1 with TRBJ2-1, with D uncertain. Germline V CDR1 and CDR2: MGHDK, SYGVNS. The CDR3 is 11 amino acids.

To note about this clonotype: A much larger clone lies a single base off, so this may be a read error. The chain links TRBV28 to TRBJ1-5; D not resolved. The V gene's germline CDR1 is MDHEN and CDR2 SYDVKM. CDR3 length: 14 amino acids. Trimming shortened V by 8 bases and J by 1 base, and 12 bases separated the two germline ends. This CDR3 is CASDPPGSNQPQHF. As DNA, the CDR3 is TGTGCCAGCGACCCTCCGGGAAGCAATCAGCCCCAGCATTTT.

This clonotype occurred many times. The genes are TRBV10-3 and TRBJ2-6; 7 bases align to TRBD2. The CDR3 has 15 residues. Germline V CDR1 and CDR2: ENHRY, SYGVKD. Unmatched junction bases numbered 6, after V lost 6 bases and J lost 4 bases. CDR3 loop: CAISQGGLGANVLTF. The CDR3, as DNA: TGTGCCATCAGCCAGGGAGGGCTCGGGGCCAACGTCCTGACTTTC.

The chain couples TRBV27 to TRBJ2-3; weak D call: TRBD1 (6 bases). Germline V gene lookup returns CDR1 MNHEY and CDR2 SMNVEV (reference sequence). This CDR3 contains 14 residues. V lost 5 bases to trimming and J lost 0 bases, with 9 bases between them. This CDR3 reads CASSGQPSTDTQYF. The DNA of the CDR3 is TGTGCCAGCAGTGGACAGCCAAGCACAGATACGCAGTATTTT.